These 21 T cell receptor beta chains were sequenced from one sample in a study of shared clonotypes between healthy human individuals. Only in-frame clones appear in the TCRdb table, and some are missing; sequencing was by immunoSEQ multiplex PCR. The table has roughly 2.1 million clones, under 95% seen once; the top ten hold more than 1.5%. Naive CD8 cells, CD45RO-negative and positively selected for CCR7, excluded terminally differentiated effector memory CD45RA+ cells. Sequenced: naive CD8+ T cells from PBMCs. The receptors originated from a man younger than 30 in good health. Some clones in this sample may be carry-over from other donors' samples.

The CDR3 coding sequence is TGTGCCAGCAAGTACGGAGTCAGCTACGAGCAGTACTTC. Residues: CASKYGVSYEQYF. The genes are TRBV28 and TRBJ2-7; the D is unclear. V was clipped by 7 bases and J by 3 bases, with 13 bases between them. The CDR3 contains 13 residues. Germline values: CDR1 MDHEN, CDR2 SYDVKM. Filled out from reference TRBV28 and TRBJ2-7, the complete variable domain reads DVKVTQSSRYLVKRTGEKVFLECVQDMDHENMFWYRQDPGLGLRLIYFSYDVKMKEKGDIPEGYSVSREKKERFSLILESASTNQTSMYLCASKYGVSYEQYFGPGTRLTVT.

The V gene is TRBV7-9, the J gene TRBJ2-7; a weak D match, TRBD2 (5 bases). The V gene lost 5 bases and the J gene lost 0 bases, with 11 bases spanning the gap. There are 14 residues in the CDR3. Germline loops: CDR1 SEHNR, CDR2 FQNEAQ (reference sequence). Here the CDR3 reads CASSPRGNSYEQYF. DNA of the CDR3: TGTGCCAGCAGCCCCCGAGGGAACTCCTACGAGCAGTACTTC.

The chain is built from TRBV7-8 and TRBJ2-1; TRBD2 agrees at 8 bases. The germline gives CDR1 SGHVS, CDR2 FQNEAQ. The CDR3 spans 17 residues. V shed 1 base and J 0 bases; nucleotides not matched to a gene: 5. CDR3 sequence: CASSLGAGTSSYNEQFF. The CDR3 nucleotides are TGTGCCAGCAGCTTAGGGGCCGGGACTAGCTCCTACAATGAGCAGTTCTTC.

Written as DNA, the CDR3 is TGCGCCAGCAGCCAAGCTCAGGGGAGTTTGGGGGAGCAGTACTTC. Translated: CASSQAQGSLGEQYF. The chain uses TRBV4-1 and TRBJ2-7; maybe TRBD1 (6 bases). The length of the CDR3 is 15 residues. The ends were cut back, 1 base at V and 7 bases at J, with 17 bases in the middle. CDR1 and CDR2 from the germline V gene are MGHRA and YSYEKL.

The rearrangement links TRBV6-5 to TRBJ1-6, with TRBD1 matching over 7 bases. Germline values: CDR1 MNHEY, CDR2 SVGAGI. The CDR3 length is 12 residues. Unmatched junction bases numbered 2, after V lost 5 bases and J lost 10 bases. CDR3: CASSTGESPLHF. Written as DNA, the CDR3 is TGTGCCAGCAGTACAGGGGAGTCACCCCTCCACTTT.

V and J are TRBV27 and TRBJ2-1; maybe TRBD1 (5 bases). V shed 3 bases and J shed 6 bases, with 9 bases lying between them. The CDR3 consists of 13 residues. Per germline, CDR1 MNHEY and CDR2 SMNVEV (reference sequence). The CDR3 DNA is TGTGCCAGCAGTTTTCAGGGTAGCAATGAGCAGTTCTTC. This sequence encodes CASSFQGSNEQFF.

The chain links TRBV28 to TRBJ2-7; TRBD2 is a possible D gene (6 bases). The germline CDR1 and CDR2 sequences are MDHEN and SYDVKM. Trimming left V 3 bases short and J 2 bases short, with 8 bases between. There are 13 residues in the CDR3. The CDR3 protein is CASSLRDPYEQYF. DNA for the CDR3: TGTGCCAGCAGTTTGCGGGACCCCTACGAGCAGTACTTC.

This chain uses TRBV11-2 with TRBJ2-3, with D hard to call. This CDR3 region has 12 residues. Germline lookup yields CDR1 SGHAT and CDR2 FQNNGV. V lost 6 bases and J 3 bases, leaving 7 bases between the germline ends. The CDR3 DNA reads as TGTGCCAGCAGGGGTAATACAGATACGCAGTATTTT. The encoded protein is CASRGNTDTQYF.

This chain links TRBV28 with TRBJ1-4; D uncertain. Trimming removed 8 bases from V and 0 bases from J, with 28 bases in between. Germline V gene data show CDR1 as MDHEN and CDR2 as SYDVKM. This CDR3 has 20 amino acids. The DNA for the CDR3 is TGTGCCAGCTCGAACCAAGTTCTATTATCGGACGTTACAACTAATGAAAAACTGTTTTTT. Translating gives CASSNQVLLSDVTTNEKLFF.

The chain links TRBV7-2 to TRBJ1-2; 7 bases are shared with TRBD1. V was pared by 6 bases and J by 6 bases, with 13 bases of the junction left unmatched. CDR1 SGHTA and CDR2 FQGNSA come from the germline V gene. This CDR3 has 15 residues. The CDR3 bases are TGTGCCAGCAGTTTGGGTCCAGGGGGTACCCATGGCTACACCTTC. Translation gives CASSLGPGGTHGYTF.

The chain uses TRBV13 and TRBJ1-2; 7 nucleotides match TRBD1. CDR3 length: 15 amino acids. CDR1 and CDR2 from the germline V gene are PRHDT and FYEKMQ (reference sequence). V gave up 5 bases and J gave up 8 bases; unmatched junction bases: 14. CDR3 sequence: CASSERLEGAKGYTF. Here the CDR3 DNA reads TGTGCCAGCAGCGAGAGACTTGAGGGGGCGAAAGGCTACACCTTC.

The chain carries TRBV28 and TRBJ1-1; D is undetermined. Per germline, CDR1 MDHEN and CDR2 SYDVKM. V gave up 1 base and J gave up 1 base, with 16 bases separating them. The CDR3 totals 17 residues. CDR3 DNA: TGTGCCAGCAGTTTATTAGGAGGAGGTGCGACGAACACTGAAGCTTTCTTT. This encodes CASSLLGGGATNTEAFF.

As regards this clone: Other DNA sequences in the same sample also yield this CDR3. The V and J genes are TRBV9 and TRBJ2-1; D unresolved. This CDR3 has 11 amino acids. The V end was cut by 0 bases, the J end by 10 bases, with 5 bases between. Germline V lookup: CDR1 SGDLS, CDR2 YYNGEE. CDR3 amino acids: CASSVGLEQFF. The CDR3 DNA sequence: TGTGCCAGCAGCGTAGGGCTGGAGCAGTTCTTC.

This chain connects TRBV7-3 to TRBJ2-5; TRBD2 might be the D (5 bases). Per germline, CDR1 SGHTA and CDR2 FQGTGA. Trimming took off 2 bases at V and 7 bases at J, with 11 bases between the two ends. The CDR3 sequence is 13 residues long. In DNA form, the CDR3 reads TGTGCCAGCAGCTTATCCACACGGGGGACCCAGTACTTC. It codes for CASSLSTRGTQYF. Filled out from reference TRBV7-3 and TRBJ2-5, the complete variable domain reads GAGVSQTPSNKVTEKGKYVELRCDPISGHTALYWYRQSLGQGPEFLIYFQGTGAADDSGLPNDRFFAVRPEGSVSTLKIQRTERGDSAVYLCASSLSTRGTQYFGPGTRLLVL.

This chain's CDR3 is CASSWGLAVPDTQYF. For the CDR3, the DNA is TGTGCCAGCTCTTGGGGTCTAGCGGTCCCAGATACGCAGTATTTT. This rearrangement joins TRBV27 to TRBJ2-3; 7 nucleotides align to TRBD2. Losses at the gene ends were 8 bases for V and 4 bases for J; bases not matched to a gene: 12. CDR3 length equals 15 residues. The germline gives CDR1 MNHEY, CDR2 SMNVEV (reference sequence).

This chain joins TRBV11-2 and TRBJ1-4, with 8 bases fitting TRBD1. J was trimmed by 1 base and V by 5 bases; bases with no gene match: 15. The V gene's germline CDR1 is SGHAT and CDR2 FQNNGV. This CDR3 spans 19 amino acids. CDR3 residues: CASSPTGTGNEGTNEKLFF. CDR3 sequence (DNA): TGTGCCAGCAGCCCAACCGGGACAGGTAATGAGGGAACTAATGAAAAACTGTTTTTT.

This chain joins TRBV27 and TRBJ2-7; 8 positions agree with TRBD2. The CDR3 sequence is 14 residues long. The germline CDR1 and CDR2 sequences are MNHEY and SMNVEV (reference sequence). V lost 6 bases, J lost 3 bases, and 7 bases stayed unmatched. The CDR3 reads CASSRLATLYEQYF. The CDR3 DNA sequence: TGTGCCAGCAGCCGACTAGCGACTCTCTACGAGCAGTACTTC.

CDR3 coding DNA: TGTGCCAGCAGCTTTTCTTCACCCGGGGAGCTGTTTTTT. It codes for CASSFSSPGELFF. The chain employs TRBV7-3 and TRBJ2-2, with D unresolved. Germline loops: CDR1 SGHTA, CDR2 FQGTGA. The V end was cut by 3 bases, the J end by 6 bases, with 8 bases between. CDR3 size: 13 residues.

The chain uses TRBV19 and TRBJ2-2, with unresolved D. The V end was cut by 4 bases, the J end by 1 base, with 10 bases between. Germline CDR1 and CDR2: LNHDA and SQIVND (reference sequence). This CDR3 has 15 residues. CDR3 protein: CASSRAVGNTGELFF. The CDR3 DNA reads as TGTGCCAGTAGTAGGGCAGTGGGGAACACCGGGGAGCTGTTTTTT.

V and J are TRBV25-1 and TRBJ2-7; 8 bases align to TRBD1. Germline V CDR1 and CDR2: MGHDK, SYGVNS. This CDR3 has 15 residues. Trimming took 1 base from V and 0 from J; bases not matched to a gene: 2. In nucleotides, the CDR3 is TGTGCCAGCAGTGAATGGACAGGGAACTCCTACGAGCAGTACTTC. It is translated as CASSEWTGNSYEQYF.

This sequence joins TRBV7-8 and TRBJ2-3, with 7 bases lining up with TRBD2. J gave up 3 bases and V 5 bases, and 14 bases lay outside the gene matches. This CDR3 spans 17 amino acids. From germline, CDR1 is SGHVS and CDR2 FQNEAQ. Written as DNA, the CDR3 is TGTGCCAGCAGCCTTACTCGGGGAGGGCCGGGGACAGATACGCAGTATTTT. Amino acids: CASSLTRGGPGTDTQYF.